This TCR beta chain was sequenced during a study of graft-versus-host responses after intestinal transplantation. Study results and limitations: Patients who carried graft-donor T cell macrochimerism also had high graft-versus-host to host-versus-graft clonal ratios in their allografts. Some GvH clones appeared in ileal mucosa or blood before recipient bone marrow.

Measured with immunoSEQ multiplex PCR; TCRdb has only the in-frame clones, and not every one. The sample lists fewer than 120,000 clones; 85% to 95% were seen once. Of note for this clone: Its specificity is not known.

The ends were cut back, 3 bases at V and 5 bases at J, with 23 bases in the middle. Per the germline V gene, CDR1 is SEHNR and CDR2 is FQNEAQ (reference sequence). This CDR3 spans 17 amino acids. The sample here was unstimulated CD8+ T cells sorted from spleen or lymph node cells, taken before intestinal transplant. The receptor was derived from a human donor who received an intestinal transplant. The rearrangement uses TRBV7-9 and TRBJ2-7; the D gene is possibly TRBD2 (5 bases). CDR3 in DNA: TGTGCCAGCAGCTTGAGTTCTGGAGCTAGCTCTAAGAACGAGCAGTACTTC. Translating it yields CASSLSSGASSKNEQYF.